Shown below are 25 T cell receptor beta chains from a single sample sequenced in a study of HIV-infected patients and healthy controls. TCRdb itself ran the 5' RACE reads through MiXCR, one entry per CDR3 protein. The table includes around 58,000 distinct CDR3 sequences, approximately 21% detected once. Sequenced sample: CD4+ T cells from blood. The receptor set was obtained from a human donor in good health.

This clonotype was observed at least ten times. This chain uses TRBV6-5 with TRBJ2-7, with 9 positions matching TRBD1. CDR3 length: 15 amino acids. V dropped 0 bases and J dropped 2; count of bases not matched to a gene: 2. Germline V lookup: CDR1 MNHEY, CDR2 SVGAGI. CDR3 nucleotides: TGTGCCAGCAGTTACTCCGGGACAGGGACCTACGAGCAGTACTTC. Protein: CASSYSGTGTYEQYF.

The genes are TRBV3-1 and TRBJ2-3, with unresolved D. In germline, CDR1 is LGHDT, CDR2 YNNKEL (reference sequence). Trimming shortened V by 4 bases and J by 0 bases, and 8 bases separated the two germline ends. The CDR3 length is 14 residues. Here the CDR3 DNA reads TGTGCCAGCAGCCTGCTAGGTAGCACAGATACGCAGTATTTT. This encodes CASSLLGSTDTQYF.

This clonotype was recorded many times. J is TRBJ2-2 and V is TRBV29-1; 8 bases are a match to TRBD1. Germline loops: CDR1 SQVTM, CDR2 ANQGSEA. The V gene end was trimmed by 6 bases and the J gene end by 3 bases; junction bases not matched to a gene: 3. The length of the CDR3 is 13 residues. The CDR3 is CSVGQEYTGELFF. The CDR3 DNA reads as TGCAGCGTGGGACAGGAGTACACCGGGGAGCTGTTTTTT.

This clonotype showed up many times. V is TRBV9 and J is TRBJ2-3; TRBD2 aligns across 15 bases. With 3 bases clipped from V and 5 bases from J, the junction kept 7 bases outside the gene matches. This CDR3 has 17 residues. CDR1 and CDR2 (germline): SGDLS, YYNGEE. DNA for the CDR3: TGTGCCAGCAGCGGCGGGACTAGCGGGAGGTATGGAGATACGCAGTATTTT. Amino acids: CASSGGTSGRYGDTQYF.

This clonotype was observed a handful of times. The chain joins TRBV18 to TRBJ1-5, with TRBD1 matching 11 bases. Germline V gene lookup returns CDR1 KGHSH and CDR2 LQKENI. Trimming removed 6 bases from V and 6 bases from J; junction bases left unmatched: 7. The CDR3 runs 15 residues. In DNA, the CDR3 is TGTGCCAGCTCGTCAGGACAGGGGGCAGGTCAGCCCCAGCATTTT. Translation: CASSSGQGAGQPQHF.

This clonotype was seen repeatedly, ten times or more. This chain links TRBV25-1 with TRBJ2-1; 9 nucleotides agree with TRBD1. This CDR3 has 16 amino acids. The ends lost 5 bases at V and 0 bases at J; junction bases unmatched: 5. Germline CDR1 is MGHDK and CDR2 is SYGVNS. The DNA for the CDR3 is TGTGCCAGCAGTCCCACAGGGGGCTTCTCCTACAATGAGCAGTTCTTC. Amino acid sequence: CASSPTGGFSYNEQFF. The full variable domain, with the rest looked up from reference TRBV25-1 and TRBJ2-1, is EADIYQTPRYLVIGTGKKITLECSQTMGHDKMYWYQQDPGMELHLIHYSYGVNSTEKGDLSSESTVSRIRTEHFPLTLESARPSHTSQYLCASSPTGGFSYNEQFFGPGTRLTVL.

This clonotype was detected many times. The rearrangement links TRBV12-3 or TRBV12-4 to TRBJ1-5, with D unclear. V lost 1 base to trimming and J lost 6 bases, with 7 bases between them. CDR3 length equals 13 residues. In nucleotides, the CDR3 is TGTGCCAGCAGTTTAGGGGAAGGTCAGCCCCAGCATTTT. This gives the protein CASSLGEGQPQHF.

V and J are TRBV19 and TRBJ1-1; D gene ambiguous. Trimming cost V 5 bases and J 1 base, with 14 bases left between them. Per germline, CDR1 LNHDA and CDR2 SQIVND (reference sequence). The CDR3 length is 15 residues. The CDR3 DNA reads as TGTGCCAGTAGTTTCTTGTATGGCGGGAACACTGAAGCTTTCTTT. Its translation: CASSFLYGGNTEAFF.

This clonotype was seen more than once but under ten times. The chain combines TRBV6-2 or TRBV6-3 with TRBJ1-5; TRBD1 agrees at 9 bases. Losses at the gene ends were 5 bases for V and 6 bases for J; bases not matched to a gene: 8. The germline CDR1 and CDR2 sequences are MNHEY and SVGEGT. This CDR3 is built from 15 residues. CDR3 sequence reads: CASSDSRDRVQPQHF. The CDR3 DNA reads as TGTGCCAGCAGTGATTCCCGGGACAGGGTTCAGCCCCAGCATTTT.

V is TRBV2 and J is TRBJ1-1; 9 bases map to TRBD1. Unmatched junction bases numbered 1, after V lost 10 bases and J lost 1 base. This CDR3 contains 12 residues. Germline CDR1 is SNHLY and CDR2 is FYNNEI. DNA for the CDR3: TGTGCCACGGACAGGGGGAACACTGAAGCTTTCTTT. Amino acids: CATDRGNTEAFF.

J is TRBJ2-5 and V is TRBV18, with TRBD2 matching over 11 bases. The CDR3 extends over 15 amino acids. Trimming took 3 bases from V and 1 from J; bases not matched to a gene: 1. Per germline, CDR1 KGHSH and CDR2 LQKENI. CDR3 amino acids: CASSPLAGGQETQYF. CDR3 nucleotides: TGTGCCAGCTCACCCCTAGCGGGAGGCCAAGAGACCCAGTACTTC.

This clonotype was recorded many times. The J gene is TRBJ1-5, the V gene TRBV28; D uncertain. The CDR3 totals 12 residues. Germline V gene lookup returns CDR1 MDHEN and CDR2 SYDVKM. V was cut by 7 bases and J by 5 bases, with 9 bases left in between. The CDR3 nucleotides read TGTGCCAGCAACGTGGGAGATCAGCCCCAGCATTTT. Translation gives CASNVGDQPQHF.

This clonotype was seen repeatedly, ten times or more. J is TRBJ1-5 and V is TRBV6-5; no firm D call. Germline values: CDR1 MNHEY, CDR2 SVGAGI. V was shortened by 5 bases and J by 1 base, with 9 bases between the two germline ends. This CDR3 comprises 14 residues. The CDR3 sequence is CASSPGWSNQPQHF. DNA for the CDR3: TGTGCCAGCAGTCCGGGGTGGAGCAATCAGCCCCAGCATTTT.

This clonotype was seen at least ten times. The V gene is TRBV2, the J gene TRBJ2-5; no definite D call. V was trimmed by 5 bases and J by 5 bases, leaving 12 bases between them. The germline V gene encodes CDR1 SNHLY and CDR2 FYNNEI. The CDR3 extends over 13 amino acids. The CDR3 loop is CASSSLGRETQYF. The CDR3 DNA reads TGTGCCAGCAGTTCGTTAGGACGGGAGACCCAGTACTTC.

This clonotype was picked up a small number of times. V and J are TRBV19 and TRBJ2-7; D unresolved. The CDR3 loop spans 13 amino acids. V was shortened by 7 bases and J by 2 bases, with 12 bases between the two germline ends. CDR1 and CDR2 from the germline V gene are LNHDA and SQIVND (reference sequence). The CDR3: CASTPSGPYEQYF. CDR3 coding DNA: TGTGCCAGTACCCCCAGTGGACCCTACGAGCAGTACTTC. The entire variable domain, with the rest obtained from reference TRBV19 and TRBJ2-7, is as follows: DGGITQSPKYLFRKEGQNVTLSCEQNLNHDAMYWYRQDPGQGLRLIYYSQIVNDFQKGDIAEGYSVSREKKESFPLTVTSAQKNPTAFYLCASTPSGPYEQYFGPGTRLTVT.

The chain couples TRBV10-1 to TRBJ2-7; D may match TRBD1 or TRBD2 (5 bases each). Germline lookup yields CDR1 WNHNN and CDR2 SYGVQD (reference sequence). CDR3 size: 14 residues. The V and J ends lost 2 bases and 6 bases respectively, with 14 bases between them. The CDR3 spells CASSEADKGSEQYF. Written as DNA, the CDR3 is TGCGCCAGCAGTGAGGCGGATAAGGGGAGCGAGCAGTACTTC.

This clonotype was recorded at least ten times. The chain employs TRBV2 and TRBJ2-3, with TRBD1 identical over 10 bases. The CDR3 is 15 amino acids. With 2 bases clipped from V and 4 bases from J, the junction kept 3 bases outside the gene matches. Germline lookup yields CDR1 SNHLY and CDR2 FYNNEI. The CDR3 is CASSEQGQGADTQYF. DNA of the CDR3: TGTGCCAGCAGTGAACAAGGACAGGGGGCAGATACGCAGTATTTT.

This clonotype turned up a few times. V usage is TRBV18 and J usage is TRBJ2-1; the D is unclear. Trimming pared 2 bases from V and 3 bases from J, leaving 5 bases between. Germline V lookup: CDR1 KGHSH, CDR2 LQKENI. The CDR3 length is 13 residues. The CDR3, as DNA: TGTGCCAGCTCACCAGGAATCTACAATGAGCAGTTCTTC. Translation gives CASSPGIYNEQFF.

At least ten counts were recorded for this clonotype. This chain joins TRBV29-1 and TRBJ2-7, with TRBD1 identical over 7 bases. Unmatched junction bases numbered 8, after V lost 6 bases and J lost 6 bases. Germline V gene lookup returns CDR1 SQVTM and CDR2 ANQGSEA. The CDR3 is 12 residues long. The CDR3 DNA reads TGCAGCGTAGCGACAGGGCCCCTCGAGCAGTACTTC. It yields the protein CSVATGPLEQYF.

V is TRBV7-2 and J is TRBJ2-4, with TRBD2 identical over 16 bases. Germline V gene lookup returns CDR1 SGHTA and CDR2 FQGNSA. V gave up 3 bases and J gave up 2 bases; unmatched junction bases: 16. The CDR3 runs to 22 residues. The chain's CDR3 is CASSFQGTSGRAGTSTKNIQYF. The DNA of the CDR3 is TGTGCCAGCAGCTTCCAGGGGACTAGCGGGAGGGCGGGGACCTCAACCAAAAACATTCAGTACTTC.

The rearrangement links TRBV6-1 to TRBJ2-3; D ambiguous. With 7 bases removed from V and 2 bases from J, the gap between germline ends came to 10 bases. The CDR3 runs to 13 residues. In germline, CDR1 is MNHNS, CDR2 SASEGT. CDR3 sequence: CASKSVSTDTQYF. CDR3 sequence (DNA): TGTGCCAGCAAATCAGTCTCCACAGATACGCAGTATTTT.

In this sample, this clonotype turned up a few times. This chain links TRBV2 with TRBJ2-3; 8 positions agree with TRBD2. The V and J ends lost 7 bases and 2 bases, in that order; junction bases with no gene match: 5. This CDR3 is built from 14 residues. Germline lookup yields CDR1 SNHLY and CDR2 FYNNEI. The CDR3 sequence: CASTLTSVTDTQYF. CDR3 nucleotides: TGTGCCAGCACCCTGACTAGCGTCACAGATACGCAGTATTTT.

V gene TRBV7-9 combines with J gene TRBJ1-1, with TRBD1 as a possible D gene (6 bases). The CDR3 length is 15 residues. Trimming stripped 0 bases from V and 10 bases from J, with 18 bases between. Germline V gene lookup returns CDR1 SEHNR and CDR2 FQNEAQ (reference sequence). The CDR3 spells CASSLAAGQSVVAFF. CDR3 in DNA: TGTGCCAGCAGCTTAGCGGCAGGACAGTCCGTGGTAGCTTTCTTT.

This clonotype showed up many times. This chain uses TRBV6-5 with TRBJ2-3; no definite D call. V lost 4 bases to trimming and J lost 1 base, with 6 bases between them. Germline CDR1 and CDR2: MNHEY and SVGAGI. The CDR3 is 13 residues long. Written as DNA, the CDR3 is TGTGCCAGCAGTTTGATAGGCACAGATACGCAGTATTTT. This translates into CASSLIGTDTQYF.

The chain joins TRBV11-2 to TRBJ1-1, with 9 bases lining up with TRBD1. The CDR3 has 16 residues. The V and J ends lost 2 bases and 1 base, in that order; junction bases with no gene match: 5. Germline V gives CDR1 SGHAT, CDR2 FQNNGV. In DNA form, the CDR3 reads TGTGCCAGCAGCTTAAGGGAGACAGGGGGGAACACTGAAGCTTTCTTT. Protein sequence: CASSLRETGGNTEAFF.